The clone carrying this TCR beta chain was seen a handful of times. The target antigen is unknown. The data belong to a study of glioma-infiltrating T cells. Study as a whole: Sequencing aimed for 4.5- to 10-fold coverage of roughly one million peripheral T cells.

Study results and caveats: Only very few CDR3 sequences appeared in both tissue and blood. Signature shared blood CDR3 motifs were enriched in low-divergence and depleted in high-divergence patients.

TCR alpha and beta CDR3 regions were amplified from RNA using iRepertoire nested multiplex PCR. Tissue mRNA or PBMC total RNA, roughly 90-400 ng, went into one-step reverse transcription and amplification. A single record per CDR3 protein comes from TCRdb applying MiXCR to the multiplex PCR reads. The sample has around 350,000 distinct CDR3 sequences, roughly 41% seen once; the top ten hold approximately 12%. Trimming cost V 0 bases and J 3 bases, with 8 bases left between them. CDR1 LGHNA and CDR2 YNFKEQ come from the germline V gene. The CDR3 runs 15 residues. The origin of this receptor is a human donor with low-grade glioma or glioblastoma, undergoing nonglioma brain surgery, or in good health (not recorded which). Sequencing input: glioma tissue, nonneoplastic brain tissue, or PBMCs (not recorded which). V is TRBV4-2 and J is TRBJ1-4; no definite D call. The CDR3 sequence is CASSQERWANEKLFF. Here the CDR3 DNA reads TGTGCCAGCAGCCAAGAGCGGTGGGCTAATGAAAAACTGTTTTTT.